Each of the 26 T cell receptor beta chains below was sequenced from the same sample in a study of sequential checkpoint blockade in melanoma. Specified treatment: randomized to nivolumab then ipilimumab (arm A) or the reverse (arm B). TCRdb's copy holds only in-frame clones and misses some; the assay was immunoSEQ multiplex PCR. The sample carries more than 10,000 clones, approximately 78% recorded once. The sample in question was CD8+ T cells sorted from blood (inferred from file names), obtained from a patient given nivolumab and ipilimumab in sequence. These receptors all come from a human donor with melanoma.

This chain uses TRBV11-2 with TRBJ1-2; TRBD1 matches at 9 bases. Trimming at V came to 5 bases and at J to 8 bases, leaving 12 bases not matched to a gene. Germline CDR1 is SGHAT and CDR2 is FQNNGV. The CDR3 spans 15 residues. In nucleotides, the CDR3 is TGTGCCAGCAGCCGCCCGGGACAGGGAAGAGGAGGCTACACCTTC. Amino acids: CASSRPGQGRGGYTF.

This chain connects TRBV14 to TRBJ2-2; D gene uncertain. This CDR3 has 15 residues. V was clipped by 5 bases and J by 1 base, with 11 bases between them. In germline, CDR1 is SGHDN, CDR2 FVKESK. CDR3: CASSFSPGNTGELFF. The CDR3 bases are TGTGCCAGCAGCTTCAGCCCGGGGAACACCGGGGAGCTGTTTTTT.

The chain carries TRBV9 and TRBJ1-1, with TRBD1 matching over 9 bases. This CDR3 is 15 amino acids long. Trimming took 3 bases from V and 7 from J; bases not matched to a gene: 10. Germline-derived CDR1 and CDR2 are SGDLS and YYNGEE. The CDR3 reads CASSASGTGNGEAFF. CDR3 coding DNA: TGTGCCAGCAGCGCATCCGGGACAGGGAACGGTGAAGCTTTCTTT.

The CDR3 nucleotides are TGTGCCAGCATTTCCCGGGACAGGGTGCCCTCTCTTGAGCAGTACTTC. The encoded protein is CASISRDRVPSLEQYF. The rearrangement links TRBV6-6 to TRBJ2-7; 9 nucleotides align to TRBD1. The length of the CDR3 is 16 residues. V trimming: 7 bases; J trimming: 7 bases; junction bases outside the gene matches: 17. Germline V gene lookup returns CDR1 MNHNY and CDR2 SVGAGI (reference sequence).

This clone was counted a single time. V gene TRBV20-1 combines with J gene TRBJ2-4, with D tentatively TRBD2 (5 bases). The CDR3 runs 11 residues. Germline V gives CDR1 DFQATT, CDR2 SNEGSKA (reference sequence). Trimming stripped 1 base from V and 10 bases from J, with 8 bases between. CDR3 amino acids: CSARVEGIQYF. In DNA, the CDR3 is TGCAGTGCTAGAGTTGAGGGTATTCAGTACTTC.

The sample holds one count of this clone. The gene calls are TRBV6-5 and TRBJ1-2; D ambiguous. Between the trimmed V and J ends, which lost 5 bases and 4 bases, there was a span of 11 bases. The CDR3 length is 13 residues. From germline, CDR1 is MNHEY and CDR2 SVGAGI. The DNA for the CDR3 is TGTGCCAGCAGTCCCACAAAATTCTATGGCTACACCTTC. Protein product: CASSPTKFYGYTF.

This clone came up once. The chain joins TRBV9 to TRBJ2-4; possibly TRBD1 for D (5 bases). The CDR3 contains 14 residues. Germline-derived CDR1 and CDR2 are SGDLS and YYNGEE. The V end was cut by 1 base, the J end by 9 bases, with 14 bases between. CDR3: CASSVKQAQGIQYF. DNA of the CDR3: TGTGCCAGCAGCGTAAAACAGGCTCAGGGCATTCAGTACTTC.

V gene TRBV5-4 combines with J gene TRBJ2-7, with 9 bases lining up with TRBD2. Germline CDR1 SGHNT, CDR2 YYREEE (reference sequence). Trimming removed 1 base from V and 11 bases from J; junction bases left unmatched: 7. This CDR3 region has 13 residues. CDR3 nucleotides: TGTGCCAGCAGCTTGACCGAGGCTAGCGGGGAGTACTTC. Amino acid sequence: CASSLTEASGEYF.

The rearrangement joins TRBV19 to TRBJ2-1; D perhaps matches TRBD2 (5 bases). This CDR3 has 16 amino acids. V was shortened by 7 bases and J by 9 bases, with 25 bases between the two germline ends. Germline assignment: CDR1 LNHDA and CDR2 SQIVND (reference sequence). In nucleotides, the CDR3 is TGTGCCAGTACCGGAGTCGGGAAGGACCCTTGGGCTGAGCAGTTCTTC. Translated, it gives CASTGVGKDPWAEQFF.

This chain links TRBV5-1 with TRBJ2-3; D remains unclear. From germline, CDR1 is SGHRS and CDR2 YFSETQ. With 0 bases removed from V and 4 bases from J, the gap between germline ends came to 12 bases. The CDR3 runs 15 residues. The CDR3 sequence is CASSLETWAPDTQYF. The CDR3 nucleotides are TGCGCCAGCAGCTTGGAAACATGGGCGCCAGATACGCAGTATTTT.

V and J are TRBV27 and TRBJ1-2, with D perhaps TRBD1 (6 bases). Germline CDR1 reads MNHEY; CDR2 reads SMNVEV (reference sequence). V was cut by 7 bases and J by 8 bases, with 20 bases left in between. The CDR3 is made up of 14 amino acids. As DNA, the CDR3 is TGTGCCAGCACACCCAGGGGCCGAAGGGGGGGCTACACCTTC. It encodes CASTPRGRRGGYTF.

In this sample, this clone turned up once. The gene calls are TRBV28 and TRBJ1-1, with a possible D match to TRBD1 (6 bases). Germline values: CDR1 MDHEN, CDR2 SYDVKM. CDR3 length: 17 amino acids. V was clipped by 3 bases and J by 3 bases, with 20 bases between them. CDR3 coding DNA: TGTGCCAGCAGTTTTATGGGGCAGGGGATCTTGGACACTGAAGCTTTCTTT. It encodes CASSFMGQGILDTEAFF.

V is TRBV7-2 and J is TRBJ2-1, with 14 positions matching TRBD2. V gave up 8 bases and J gave up 6 bases; unmatched junction bases: 6. CDR1 is SGHTA, CDR2 FQGNSA, per germline. The CDR3 extends over 15 amino acids. The chain's CDR3 is CASGLAGGRVNEQFF. CDR3 DNA: TGTGCCAGCGGACTAGCGGGAGGCCGGGTCAATGAGCAGTTCTTC.

This chain joins TRBV2 and TRBJ2-7; the match to TRBD1 covers 7 bases. In germline, CDR1 is SNHLY, CDR2 FYNNEI. The CDR3 has 12 residues. V shed 6 bases, J shed 3 bases, and the junction held 2 bases outside the gene matches. The CDR3 region has the DNA TGTGCCAGCAGGGGGACAGACTACGAGCAGTACTTC. Amino acid sequence: CASRGTDYEQYF.

The V and J genes are TRBV7-2 and TRBJ2-1, with unresolved D. CDR1 is SGHTA, CDR2 FQGNSA, per germline. The CDR3 runs to 15 residues. The V end lost 1 base, the J end lost 4 bases, and 11 bases lay between the germline ends. The CDR3 sequence: CASSLEWAEYNEQFF. DNA for the CDR3: TGTGCCAGCAGCTTAGAGTGGGCCGAATACAATGAGCAGTTCTTC.

The chain couples TRBV7-8 to TRBJ2-1, with D perhaps matching TRBD1 (6 bases). Trimming stripped 2 bases from V and 4 bases from J, with 9 bases between. Per germline, CDR1 SGHVS and CDR2 FQNEAQ. This CDR3 contains 14 residues. CDR3 residues: CASSLRQDYNEQFF. Here the CDR3 DNA reads TGTGCCAGCAGCTTACGACAGGATTACAATGAGCAGTTCTTC.

The gene calls are TRBV2 and TRBJ2-1; 7 bases are a match to TRBD1. The CDR3 sequence is 12 residues long. Per germline, CDR1 SNHLY and CDR2 FYNNEI. Trimming removed 6 bases from V and 9 bases from J; junction bases left unmatched: 5. CDR3 residues: CASRRQGIEQFF. The CDR3 coding sequence is TGTGCCAGCAGGAGACAGGGTATTGAGCAGTTCTTC.

The chain combines TRBV11-2 with TRBJ2-2; 10 positions match TRBD2. With V trimmed by 5 bases and J by 9 bases, 9 bases remained unmatched. The CDR3 runs 15 residues. Germline V CDR1 and CDR2: SGHAT, FQNNGV. CDR3: CASSPSGGALRELFF. In DNA form, the CDR3 reads TGTGCCAGCAGCCCGAGCGGGGGGGCCTTACGGGAGCTGTTTTTT.

The chain joins TRBV5-5 to TRBJ1-6; TRBD1 aligns across 11 bases. Germline V CDR1 and CDR2: SGHKS, YYEKEE (reference sequence). With 7 bases clipped from V and 3 bases from J, the junction kept 3 bases outside the gene matches. This CDR3 is 15 amino acids long. The CDR3 is CASGGTGGYNSPLHF. DNA of the CDR3: TGTGCCAGCGGCGGGACAGGGGGCTATAATTCACCCCTCCACTTT.

This clone has a single count. The chain uses TRBV4-1 and TRBJ2-1, with 7 bases fitting TRBD2. The CDR3 spans 14 residues. CDR1 and CDR2 (germline): MGHRA, YSYEKL. V trimming: 5 bases; J trimming: 0 bases; junction bases outside the gene matches: 1. CDR3 DNA: TGCGCCAGCAGCGGCGGGGGCTCCTACAATGAGCAGTTCTTC. Its translation: CASSGGGSYNEQFF.

This sequence joins TRBV4-1 and TRBJ2-7; D uncertain. The V end was cut by 0 bases, the J end by 5 bases, with 17 bases between. The CDR3 extends over 16 amino acids. The germline V gene encodes CDR1 MGHRA and CDR2 YSYEKL. For the CDR3, the DNA is TGCGCCAGCAGCCAAGATAGCCTCCGGCGACGGAACGAGCAGTACTTC. Encoded protein: CASSQDSLRRRNEQYF.

The chain carries TRBV11-1 and TRBJ2-7; TRBD2 agrees at 8 bases. The germline V gene has CDR1 SGHAT and CDR2 FQDESV (reference sequence). The CDR3 is 13 amino acids. V lost 5 bases, J lost 3 bases, and 3 bases stayed unmatched. CDR3 nucleotides: TGTGCCAGCAGCCCGGGACTAGGCTACGAGCAGTACTTC. It specifies CASSPGLGYEQYF.

The rearrangement links TRBV4-1 to TRBJ2-1; no reliable D call. CDR3 length: 17 amino acids. Between the trimmed V and J ends, which lost 0 bases and 0 bases, there was a span of 12 bases. CDR1 and CDR2 (germline): MGHRA, YSYEKL. The CDR3 coding sequence is TGCGCCAGCAGCCAAGAAAAGATGCGTAGCTCCTACAATGAGCAGTTCTTC. Its translation is CASSQEKMRSSYNEQFF.

The rearrangement uses TRBV13 and TRBJ2-3; perhaps TRBD2 as D (5 bases). Germline CDR1 and CDR2: PRHDT and FYEKMQ (reference sequence). The ends were cut back, 5 bases at V and 0 bases at J, with 12 bases in the middle. This CDR3 is 15 amino acids long. CDR3 DNA: TGTGCCAGCAGCCCCCGGACTGACAGCACAGATACGCAGTATTTT. Its protein is CASSPRTDSTDTQYF.

The CDR3 sequence is CASSAGTGNSPLHF. The CDR3 coding sequence is TGCGCCAGCAGCGCCGGGACAGGGAATTCACCCCTCCACTTT. The chain combines TRBV4-1 with TRBJ1-6, with 9 bases matching TRBD1. The junction had 3 bases not matched to a gene; V was cut back by 5 bases and J by 7 bases. CDR1 MGHRA and CDR2 YSYEKL come from the germline V gene. The CDR3 has 14 amino acids.

The chain links TRBV6-1 to TRBJ2-7; TRBD1 aligns across 7 bases. In germline, CDR1 is MNHNS, CDR2 SASEGT. After removal of 1 base from V and 3 bases from J, the junction contained 3 bases not matched to a gene. There are 14 residues in the CDR3. The CDR3 DNA follows: TGTGCCAGCAGTGAAGGCCCAGGGGGCTACGAGCAGTACTTC. It is translated as CASSEGPGGYEQYF.